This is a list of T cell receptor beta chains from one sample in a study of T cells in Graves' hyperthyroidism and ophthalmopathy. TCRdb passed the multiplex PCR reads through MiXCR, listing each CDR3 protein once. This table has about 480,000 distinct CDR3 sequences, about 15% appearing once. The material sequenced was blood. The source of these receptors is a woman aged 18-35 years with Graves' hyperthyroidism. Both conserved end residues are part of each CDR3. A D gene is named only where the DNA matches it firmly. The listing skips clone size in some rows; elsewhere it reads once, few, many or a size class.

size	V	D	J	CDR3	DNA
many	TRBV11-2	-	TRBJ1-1	CASSPSGPTGRTEAFF	TGTGCCAGCAGCCCCAGTGGCCCCACCGGGAGGACTGAAGCTTTCTTT
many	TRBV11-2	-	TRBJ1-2	CASSLDRSGYTF	TGTGCCAGCAGCTTAGATCGGTCTGGCTACACCTTC
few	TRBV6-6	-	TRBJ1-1	CASSYPTRGGGGNTEAFF	TGTGCCAGCAGTTACCCCACTCGGGGGGGAGGGGGTAACACTGAAGCTTTCTTT
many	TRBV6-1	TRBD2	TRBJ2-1	CASREREPYNEQFF	TGTGCCAGCAGGGAGCGGGAGCCGTACAATGAGCAGTTCTTC
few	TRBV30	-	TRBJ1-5	CAWSIGVLQPQHF	TGTGCCTGGAGTATAGGGGTCCTCCAGCCCCAGCATTTT
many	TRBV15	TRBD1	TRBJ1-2	CATSRGRGQDYGYTF	TGTGCCACCAGCAGAGGCAGGGGGCAGGACTATGGCTACACCTTC
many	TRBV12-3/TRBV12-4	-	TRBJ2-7	CASSFPSQGLSYEQYF	TGTGCCAGCAGTTTTCCCTCGCAGGGCCTATCCTACGAGCAGTACTTC
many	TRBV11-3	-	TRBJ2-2	CASSLASTGELFF	TGTGCCAGCAGCTTAGCCAGCACCGGGGAGCTGTTTTTT
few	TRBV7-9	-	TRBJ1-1	CASSLGDEAFF	TGTGCCAGCAGCTTAGGAGATGAAGCTTTCTTT
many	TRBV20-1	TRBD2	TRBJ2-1	CSAPKLAGLGNEQFF	TGCAGTGCTCCGAAACTAGCGGGACTAGGGAATGAGCAGTTCTTC
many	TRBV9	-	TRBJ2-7	CASSSRTAPYEQYF	TGTGCCAGCAGCTCACGGACAGCCCCCTACGAGCAGTACTTC
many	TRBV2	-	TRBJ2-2	CASSEYRDIGELFF	TGTGCCAGCAGTGAATATAGGGATATCGGGGAGCTGTTTTTT
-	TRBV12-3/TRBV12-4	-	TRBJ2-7	CASSTDSYEQYF	TGTGCCAGCAGTACGGACAGCTACGAGCAGTACTTC
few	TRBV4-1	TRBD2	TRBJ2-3	CASSQVAGAASTDTQYF	TGCGCCAGCAGCCAGGTAGCGGGAGCAGCTAGCACAGATACGCAGTATTTT
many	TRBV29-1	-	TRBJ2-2	CSVVGLMNTGELFF	TGCAGCGTTGTCGGCCTCATGAACACCGGGGAGCTGTTTTTT
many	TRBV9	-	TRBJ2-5	CASSVGGSGLQETQYF	TGTGCCAGCAGCGTAGGTGGAAGCGGGCTTCAAGAGACCCAGTACTTC
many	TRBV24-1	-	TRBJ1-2	CATSDPPTGKYGYTF	TGTGCCACCAGTGACCCCCCCACTGGAAAGTACGGCTACACCTTC
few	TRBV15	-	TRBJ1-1	CATSRDLPNTEAFF	TGTGCCACCAGCAGAGATCTGCCGAACACTGAAGCTTTCTTT
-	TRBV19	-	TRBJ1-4	CASSIKGHLQNREKLFF	TGTGCCAGTAGTATAAAGGGACACCTCCAGAATCGTGAAAAACTGTTTTTT
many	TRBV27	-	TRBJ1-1	CASSSTWNTEAFF	TGTGCCAGCAGTTCGACATGGAACACTGAAGCTTTCTTT
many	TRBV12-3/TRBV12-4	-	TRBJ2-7	CASSRPARGGSYEQYF	TGTGCCAGCAGCCGACCGGCCAGGGGAGGTTCTTACGAGCAGTACTTC
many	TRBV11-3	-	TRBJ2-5	CASSPSPSIQETQYF	TGTGCCAGCAGTCCTTCGCCGTCGATCCAAGAGACCCAGTACTTC
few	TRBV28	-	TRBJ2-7	CASSFVHLHEQYF	TGTGCCAGCAGTTTCGTACATCTTCACGAGCAGTACTTC
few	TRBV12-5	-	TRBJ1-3	CASGLLLMDIGNTIYF	TGTGCTAGTGGTTTGTTGCTTATGGACATTGGAAACACCATATATTTT
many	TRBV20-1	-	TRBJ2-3	CSVGMRERGTDTQYF	TGCAGTGTTGGTATGAGGGAGAGGGGCACAGATACGCAGTATTTT
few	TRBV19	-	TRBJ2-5	CASSSKQGQETQYF	TGTGCCAGTAGCAGTAAACAGGGTCAAGAGACCCAGTACTTC
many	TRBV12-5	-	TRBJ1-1	CASGEGSVNTEAFF	TGTGCTAGTGGGGAAGGGTCGGTGAACACTGAAGCTTTCTTT
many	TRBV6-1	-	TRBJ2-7	CASRGTRINSYEQYF	TGTGCCAGCAGAGGGACAAGGATCAACTCCTACGAGCAGTACTTC